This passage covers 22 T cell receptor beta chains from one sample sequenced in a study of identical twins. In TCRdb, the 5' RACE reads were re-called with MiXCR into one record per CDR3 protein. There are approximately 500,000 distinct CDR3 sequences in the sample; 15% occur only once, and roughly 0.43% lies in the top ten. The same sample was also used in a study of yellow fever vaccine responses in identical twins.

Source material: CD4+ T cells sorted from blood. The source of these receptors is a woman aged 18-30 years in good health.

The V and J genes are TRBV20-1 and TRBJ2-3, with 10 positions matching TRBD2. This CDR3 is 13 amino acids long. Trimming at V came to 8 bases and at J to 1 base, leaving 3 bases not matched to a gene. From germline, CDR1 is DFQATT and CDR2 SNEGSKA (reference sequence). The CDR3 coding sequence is TGCAGTCCCGGGACTAGCGGCACAGATACGCAGTATTTT. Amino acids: CSPGTSGTDTQYF.

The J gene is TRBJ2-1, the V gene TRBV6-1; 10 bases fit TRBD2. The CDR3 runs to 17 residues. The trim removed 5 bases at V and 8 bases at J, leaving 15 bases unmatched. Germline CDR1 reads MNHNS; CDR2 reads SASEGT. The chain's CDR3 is CASSPRRSGRASDEQFF. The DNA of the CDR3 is TGTGCCAGCAGTCCCCGGAGGAGCGGGAGGGCCTCGGATGAGCAGTTCTTC.

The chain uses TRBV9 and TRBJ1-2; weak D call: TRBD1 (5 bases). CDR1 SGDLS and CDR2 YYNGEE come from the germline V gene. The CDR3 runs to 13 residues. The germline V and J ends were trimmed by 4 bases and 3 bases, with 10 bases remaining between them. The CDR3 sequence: CASSKAGDYGYTF. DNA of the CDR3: TGTGCCAGCAGCAAGGCGGGGGACTATGGCTACACCTTC.

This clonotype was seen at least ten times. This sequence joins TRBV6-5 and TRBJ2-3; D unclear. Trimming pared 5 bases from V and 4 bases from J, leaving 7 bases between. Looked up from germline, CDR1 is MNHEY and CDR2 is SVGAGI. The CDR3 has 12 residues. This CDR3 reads CASSPAPDTQYF. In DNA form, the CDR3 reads TGTGCCAGCAGTCCCGCTCCAGATACGCAGTATTTT.

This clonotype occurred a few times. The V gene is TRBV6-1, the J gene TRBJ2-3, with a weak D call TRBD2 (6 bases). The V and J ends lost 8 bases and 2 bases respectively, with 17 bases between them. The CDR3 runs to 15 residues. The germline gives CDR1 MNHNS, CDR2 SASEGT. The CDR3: CASRRGSGLTDTQYF. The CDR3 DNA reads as TGTGCCAGCCGCCGGGGGAGCGGCCTCACAGATACGCAGTATTTT.

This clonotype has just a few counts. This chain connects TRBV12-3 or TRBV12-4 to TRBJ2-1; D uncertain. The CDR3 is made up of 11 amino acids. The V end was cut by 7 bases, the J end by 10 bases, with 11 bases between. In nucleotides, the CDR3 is TGTGCCAGCACCAGTACACACGAGCAGTTCTTC. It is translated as CASTSTHEQFF.

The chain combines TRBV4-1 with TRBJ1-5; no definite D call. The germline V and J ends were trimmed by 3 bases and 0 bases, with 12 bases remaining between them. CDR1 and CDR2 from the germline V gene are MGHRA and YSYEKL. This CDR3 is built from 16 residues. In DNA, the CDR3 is TGCGCCAGCAGCCAGAGTCAGCAAATTAGCAATCAGCCCCAGCATTTT. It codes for CASSQSQQISNQPQHF.

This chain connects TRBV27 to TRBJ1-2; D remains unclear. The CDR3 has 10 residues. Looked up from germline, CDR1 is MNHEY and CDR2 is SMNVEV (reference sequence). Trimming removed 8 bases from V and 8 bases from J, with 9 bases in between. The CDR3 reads CASPEEGYTF. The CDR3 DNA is TGTGCCAGCCCGGAGGAGGGCTACACCTTC.

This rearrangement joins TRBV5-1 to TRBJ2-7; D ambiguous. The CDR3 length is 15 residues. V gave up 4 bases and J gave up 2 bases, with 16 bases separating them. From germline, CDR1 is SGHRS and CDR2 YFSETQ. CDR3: CASSPTPMAPYEQYF. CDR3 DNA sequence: TGCGCCAGCAGCCCAACCCCTATGGCCCCCTACGAGCAGTACTTC.

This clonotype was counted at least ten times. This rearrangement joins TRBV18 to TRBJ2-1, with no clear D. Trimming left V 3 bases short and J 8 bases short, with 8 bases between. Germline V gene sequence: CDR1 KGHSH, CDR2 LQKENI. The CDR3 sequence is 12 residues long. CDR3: CASSPVQHEQFF. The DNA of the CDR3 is TGTGCCAGCTCACCGGTTCAGCATGAGCAGTTCTTC. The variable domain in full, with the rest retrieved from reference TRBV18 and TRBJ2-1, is NAGVMQNPRHLVRRRGQEARLRCSPMKGHSHVYWYRQLPEEGLKFMVYLQKENIIDESGMPKERFSAEFPKEGPSILRIQQVVRGDSAAYFCASSPVQHEQFFGPGTRLTVL.

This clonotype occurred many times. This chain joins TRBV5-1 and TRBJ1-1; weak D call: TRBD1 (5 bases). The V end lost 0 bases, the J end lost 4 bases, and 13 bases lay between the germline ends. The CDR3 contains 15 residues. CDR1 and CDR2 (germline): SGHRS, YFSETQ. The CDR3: CASSLAEGASTEAFF. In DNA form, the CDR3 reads TGCGCCAGCAGCTTGGCGGAAGGGGCGAGCACTGAAGCTTTCTTT.

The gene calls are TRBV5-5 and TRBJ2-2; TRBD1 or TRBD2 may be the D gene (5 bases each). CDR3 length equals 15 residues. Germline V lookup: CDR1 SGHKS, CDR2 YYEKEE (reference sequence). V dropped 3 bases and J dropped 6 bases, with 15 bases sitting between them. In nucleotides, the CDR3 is TGTGCCAGCAGCTCCAGGGAGAGAATATCCGGGGAGCTGTTTTTT. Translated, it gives CASSSRERISGELFF. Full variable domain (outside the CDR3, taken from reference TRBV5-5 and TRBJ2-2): DAGVTQSPTHLIKTRGQQVTLRCSPISGHKSVSWYQQVLGQGPQFIFQYYEKEERGRGNFPDRFSARQFPNYSSELNVNALLLGDSALYLCASSSRERISGELFFGEGSRLTVL.

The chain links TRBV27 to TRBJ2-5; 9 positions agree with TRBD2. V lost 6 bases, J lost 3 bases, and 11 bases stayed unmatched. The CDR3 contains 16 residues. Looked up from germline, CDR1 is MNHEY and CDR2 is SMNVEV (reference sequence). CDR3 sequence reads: CASRSSGSGRKETQYF. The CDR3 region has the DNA TGTGCCAGCAGATCATCGGGTAGCGGGAGAAAAGAGACCCAGTACTTC.

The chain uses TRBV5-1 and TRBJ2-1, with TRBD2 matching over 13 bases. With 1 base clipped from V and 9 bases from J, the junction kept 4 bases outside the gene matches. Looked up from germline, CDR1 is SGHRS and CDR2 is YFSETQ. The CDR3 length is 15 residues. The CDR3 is CASSLSTSGRGEQFF. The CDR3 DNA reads TGCGCCAGCAGCTTGTCTACTAGCGGGAGGGGTGAGCAGTTCTTC.

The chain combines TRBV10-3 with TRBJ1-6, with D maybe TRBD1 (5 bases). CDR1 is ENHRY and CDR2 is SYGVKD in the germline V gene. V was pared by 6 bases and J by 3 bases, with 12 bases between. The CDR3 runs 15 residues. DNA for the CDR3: TGTGCCATCAGCAGAGACAGAGACTATAATTCACCCCTCCACTTT. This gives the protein CAISRDRDYNSPLHF.

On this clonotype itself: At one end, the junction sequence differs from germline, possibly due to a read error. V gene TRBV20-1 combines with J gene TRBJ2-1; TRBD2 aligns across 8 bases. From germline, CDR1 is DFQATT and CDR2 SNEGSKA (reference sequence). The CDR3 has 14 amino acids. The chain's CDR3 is CSARGTSLVNEQFF. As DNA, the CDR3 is TGCAGTGCGAGAGGGACTAGTCTGGTTAATGAGCAGTTCTTC.

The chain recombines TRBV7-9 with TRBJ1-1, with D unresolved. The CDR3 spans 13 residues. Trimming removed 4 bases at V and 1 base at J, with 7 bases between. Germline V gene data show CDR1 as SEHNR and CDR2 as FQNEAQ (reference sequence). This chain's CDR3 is CASSSEANTEAFF. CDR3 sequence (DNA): TGTGCCAGCAGCTCAGAAGCGAACACTGAAGCTTTCTTT.

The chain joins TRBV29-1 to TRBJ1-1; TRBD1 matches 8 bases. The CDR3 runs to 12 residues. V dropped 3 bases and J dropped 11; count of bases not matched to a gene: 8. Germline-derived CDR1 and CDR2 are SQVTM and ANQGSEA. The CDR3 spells CSVETGALYAFF. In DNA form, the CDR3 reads TGCAGCGTTGAGACAGGGGCTTTATATGCTTTCTTT.

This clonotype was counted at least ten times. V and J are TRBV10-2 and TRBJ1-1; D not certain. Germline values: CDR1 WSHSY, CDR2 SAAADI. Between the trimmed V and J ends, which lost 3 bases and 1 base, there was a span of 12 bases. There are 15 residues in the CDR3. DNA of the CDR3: TGCGCCAGCAGTGAATTCAGCTCCGGGAACACTGAAGCTTTCTTT. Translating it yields CASSEFSSGNTEAFF.

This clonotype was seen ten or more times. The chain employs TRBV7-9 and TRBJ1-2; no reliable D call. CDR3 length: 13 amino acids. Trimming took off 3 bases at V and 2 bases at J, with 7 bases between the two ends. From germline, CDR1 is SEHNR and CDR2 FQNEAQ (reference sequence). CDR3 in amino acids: CASSFQRNYGYTF. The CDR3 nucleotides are TGTGCCAGCAGCTTTCAGAGGAACTATGGCTACACCTTC.

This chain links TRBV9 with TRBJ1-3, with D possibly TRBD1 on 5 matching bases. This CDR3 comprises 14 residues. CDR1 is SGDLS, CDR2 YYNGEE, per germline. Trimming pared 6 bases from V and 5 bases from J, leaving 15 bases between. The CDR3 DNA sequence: TGTGCCAGCACCCGGGAGGGGCGTAGAAACACCATATATTTT. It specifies CASTREGRRNTIYF. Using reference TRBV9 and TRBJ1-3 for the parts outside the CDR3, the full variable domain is DSGVTQTPKHLITATGQRVTLRCSPRSGDLSVYWYQQSLDQGLQFLIQYYNGEERAKGNILERFSAQQFPDLHSELNLSSLELGDSALYFCASTREGRRNTIYFGEGSWLTVV.

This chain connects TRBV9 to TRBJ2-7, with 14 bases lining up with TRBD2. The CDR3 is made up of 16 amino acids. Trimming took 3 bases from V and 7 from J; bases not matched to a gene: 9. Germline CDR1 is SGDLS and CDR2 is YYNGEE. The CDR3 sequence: CASSGRLAGGPGEQYF. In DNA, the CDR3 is TGTGCCAGCAGCGGAAGACTAGCGGGAGGGCCGGGGGAGCAGTACTTC.